This T cell receptor beta chain was sequenced in a study of blood T cell repertoires in COVID-19. Study overall: The analysed material was cDNA or gDNA that came from T cells, B-cell-depleted T cells, or PBMCs.

Measured with immunoSEQ multiplex PCR; TCRdb has only the in-frame clones, and not every one. The table has 320,000 or so clones, about 88% seen once. Participants, 18 to 89 years old, spanned 25 or so US areas. Which cohort a participant joined came from the clinical history participants gave. Each recovered donor of Cohort 3 presented with two negative PCRs, clearance, or symptom resolution. This CDR3 spans 13 amino acids. Trimming cost V 1 base and J 5 bases, with 6 bases left between them. Per the germline V gene, CDR1 is SGHTA and CDR2 is FQGNSA. Sequencing was performed on PBMCs or T cells enriched from blood (not recorded which). The TCR comes from a woman between 25 and 40 years old who had recovered from COVID-19. The genes are TRBV7-2 and TRBJ2-1; no definite D call. CDR3 sequence reads: CASSLDLNNEQFF. The CDR3 nucleotides are TGTGCCAGCAGCTTAGACCTAAACAATGAGCAGTTCTTC.